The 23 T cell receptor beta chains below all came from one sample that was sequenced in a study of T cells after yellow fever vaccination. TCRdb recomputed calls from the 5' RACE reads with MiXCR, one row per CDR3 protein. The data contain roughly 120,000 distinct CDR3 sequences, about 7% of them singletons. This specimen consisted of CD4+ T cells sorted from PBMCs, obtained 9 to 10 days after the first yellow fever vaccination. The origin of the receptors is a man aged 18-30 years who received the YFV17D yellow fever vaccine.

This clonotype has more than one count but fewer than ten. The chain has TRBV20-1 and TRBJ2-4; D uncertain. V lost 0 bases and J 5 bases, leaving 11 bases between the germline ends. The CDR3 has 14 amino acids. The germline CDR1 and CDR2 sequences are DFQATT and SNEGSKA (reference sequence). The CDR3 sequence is CSARDPRPQNIQYF. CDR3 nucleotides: TGCAGTGCTAGAGACCCTAGACCGCAAAACATTCAGTACTTC.

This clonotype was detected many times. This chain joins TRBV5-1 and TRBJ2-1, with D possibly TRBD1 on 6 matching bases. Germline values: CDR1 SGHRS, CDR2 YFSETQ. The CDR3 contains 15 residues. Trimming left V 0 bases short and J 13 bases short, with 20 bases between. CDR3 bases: TGCGCCAGCAGCTTGGAGATGGGGGCGATGAGGTCCCAGTTCTTC. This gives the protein CASSLEMGAMRSQFF.

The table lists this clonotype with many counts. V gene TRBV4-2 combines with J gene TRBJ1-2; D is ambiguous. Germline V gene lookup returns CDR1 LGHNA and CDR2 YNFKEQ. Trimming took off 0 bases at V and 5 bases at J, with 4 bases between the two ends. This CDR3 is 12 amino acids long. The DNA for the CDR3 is TGTGCCAGCAGCCAAGAGACTTATGGCTACACCTTC. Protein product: CASSQETYGYTF.

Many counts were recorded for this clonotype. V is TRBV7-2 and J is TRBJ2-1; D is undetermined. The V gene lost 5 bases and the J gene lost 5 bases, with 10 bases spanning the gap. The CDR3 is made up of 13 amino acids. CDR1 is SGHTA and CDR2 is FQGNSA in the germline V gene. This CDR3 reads CASSLTKNNEQFF. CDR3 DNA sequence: TGTGCCAGCAGCCTTACTAAGAACAATGAGCAGTTCTTC. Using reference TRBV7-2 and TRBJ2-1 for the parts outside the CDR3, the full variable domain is GAGVSQSPSNKVTEKGKDVELRCDPISGHTALYWYRQSLGQGLEFLIYFQGNSAPDKSGLPSDRFSAERTGGSVSTLTIQRTQQEDSAVYLCASSLTKNNEQFFGPGTRLTVL.

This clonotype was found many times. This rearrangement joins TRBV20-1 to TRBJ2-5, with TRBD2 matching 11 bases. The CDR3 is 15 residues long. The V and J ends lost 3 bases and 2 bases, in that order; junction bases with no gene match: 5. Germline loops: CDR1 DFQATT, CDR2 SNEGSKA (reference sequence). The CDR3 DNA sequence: TGCAGTGCTAGGGCGCTAGCGGGGGGTCAAGAGACCCAGTACTTC. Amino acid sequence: CSARALAGGQETQYF.

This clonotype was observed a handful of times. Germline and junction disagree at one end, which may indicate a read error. CDR3 nucleotides: TGCGTCAGCAGTGAGTCCAGGGGATGGACCGGGGAGCTGTTTTTT. Protein product: CVSSESRGWTGELFF. The chain couples TRBV10-1 to TRBJ2-2, with D possibly being TRBD1 (6 bases). The germline CDR1 and CDR2 sequences are WNHNN and SYGVQD (reference sequence). This CDR3 contains 15 residues.

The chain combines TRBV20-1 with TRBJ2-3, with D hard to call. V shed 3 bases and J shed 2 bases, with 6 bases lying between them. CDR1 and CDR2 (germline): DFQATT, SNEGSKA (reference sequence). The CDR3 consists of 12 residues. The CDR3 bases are TGCAGTGCTAGTAGAGACACAGATACGCAGTATTTT. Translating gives CSASRDTDTQYF.

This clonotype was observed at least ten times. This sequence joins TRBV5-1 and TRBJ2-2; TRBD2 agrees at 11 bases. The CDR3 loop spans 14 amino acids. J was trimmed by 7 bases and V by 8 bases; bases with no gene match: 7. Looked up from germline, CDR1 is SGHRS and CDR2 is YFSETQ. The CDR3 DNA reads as TGCGCCAGACGACTAGCGGGGCTAAGCGGGGAGCTGTTTTTT. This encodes CARRLAGLSGELFF.

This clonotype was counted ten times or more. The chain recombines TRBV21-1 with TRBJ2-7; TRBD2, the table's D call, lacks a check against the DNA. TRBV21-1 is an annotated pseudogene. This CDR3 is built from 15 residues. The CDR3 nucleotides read TGTGCCAGCACCAGGAACGAGACGGAGGAAGACGAGCAGTACGTC. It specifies CASTRNETEEDEQYV.

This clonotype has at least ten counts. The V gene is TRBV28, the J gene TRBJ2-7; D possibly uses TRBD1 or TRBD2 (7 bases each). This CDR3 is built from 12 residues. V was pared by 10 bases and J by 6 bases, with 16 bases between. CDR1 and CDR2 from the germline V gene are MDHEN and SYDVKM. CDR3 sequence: CATSARGGEQYV. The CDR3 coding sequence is TGTGCCACATCAGCCAGGGGGGGCGAGCAGTACGTC.

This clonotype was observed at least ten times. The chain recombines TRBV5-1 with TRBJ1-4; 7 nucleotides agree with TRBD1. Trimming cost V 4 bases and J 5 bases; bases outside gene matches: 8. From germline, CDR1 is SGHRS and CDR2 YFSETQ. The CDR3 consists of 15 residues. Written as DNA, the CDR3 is TGCGCCAGCAGCACCGGGACAGATATAAATGAAAAACTGTTTTTT. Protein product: CASSTGTDINEKLFF.

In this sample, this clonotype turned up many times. DNA for the CDR3: TGTGCCAGCAGCCCGTTACCGGGACAGGGGTATCAGCCCCAGCATTTT. Translation: CASSPLPGQGYQPQHF. The gene calls are TRBV7-8 and TRBJ1-5; 10 bases agree with TRBD1. Germline assignment: CDR1 SGHVS and CDR2 FQNEAQ. V shed 5 bases, J shed 5 bases, and the junction held 9 bases outside the gene matches. CDR3 length: 16 amino acids.

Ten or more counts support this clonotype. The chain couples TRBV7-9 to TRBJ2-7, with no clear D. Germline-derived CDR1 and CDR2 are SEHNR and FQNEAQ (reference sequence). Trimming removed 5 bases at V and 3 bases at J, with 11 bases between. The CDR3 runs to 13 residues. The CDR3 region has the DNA TGTGCCAGCAGCGCCATTCAAGGCTACGAGCAGTACTTC. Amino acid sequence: CASSAIQGYEQYF.

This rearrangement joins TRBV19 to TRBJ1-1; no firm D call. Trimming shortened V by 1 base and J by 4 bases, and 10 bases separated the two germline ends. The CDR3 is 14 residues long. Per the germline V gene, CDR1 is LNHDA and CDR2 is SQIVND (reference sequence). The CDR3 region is CASSIAGLGTEAFF. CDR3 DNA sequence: TGTGCCAGTAGTATAGCCGGGCTCGGCACTGAAGCTTTCTTT.

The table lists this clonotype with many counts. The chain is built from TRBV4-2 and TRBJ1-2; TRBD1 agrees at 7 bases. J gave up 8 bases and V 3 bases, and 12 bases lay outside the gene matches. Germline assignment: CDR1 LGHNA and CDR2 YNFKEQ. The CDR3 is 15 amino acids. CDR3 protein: CASSHTTGDKSGYTF. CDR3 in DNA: TGTGCCAGCAGCCACACCACAGGGGATAAGTCGGGCTACACCTTC.

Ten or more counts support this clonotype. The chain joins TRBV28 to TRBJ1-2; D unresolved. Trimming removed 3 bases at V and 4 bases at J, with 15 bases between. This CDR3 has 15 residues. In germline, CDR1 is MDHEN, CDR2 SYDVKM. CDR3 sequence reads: CASSLGVPPLYGYTF. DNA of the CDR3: TGTGCCAGCAGTTTGGGCGTCCCTCCCCTCTATGGCTACACCTTC.

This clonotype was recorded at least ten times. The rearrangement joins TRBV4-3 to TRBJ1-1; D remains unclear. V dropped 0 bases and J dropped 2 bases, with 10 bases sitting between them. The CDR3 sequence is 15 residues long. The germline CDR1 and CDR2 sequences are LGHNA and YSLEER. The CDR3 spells CASSQEGRVNTEAFF. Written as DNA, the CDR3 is TGCGCCAGCAGCCAAGAAGGTCGAGTAAACACTGAAGCTTTCTTT.

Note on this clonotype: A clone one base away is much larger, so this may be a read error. The DNA of the CDR3 is TGTGCCAGTAGTATATACGGGACAGTGACCGGGGAGCTGTTTTTT. As protein: CASSIYGTVTGELFF. The chain couples TRBV19 to TRBJ2-2; 7 bases agree with TRBD1. In germline, CDR1 is LNHDA, CDR2 SQIVND (reference sequence). The junction had 5 bases not matched to a gene; V was cut back by 2 bases and J by 5 bases. This CDR3 is built from 15 residues. Using reference TRBV19 and TRBJ2-2 for the parts outside the CDR3, the full variable domain is DGGITQSPKYLFRKEGQNVTLSCEQNLNHDAMYWYRQDPGQGLRLIYYSQIVNDFQKGDIAEGYSVSREKKESFPLTVTSAQKNPTAFYLCASSIYGTVTGELFFGEGSRLTVL.

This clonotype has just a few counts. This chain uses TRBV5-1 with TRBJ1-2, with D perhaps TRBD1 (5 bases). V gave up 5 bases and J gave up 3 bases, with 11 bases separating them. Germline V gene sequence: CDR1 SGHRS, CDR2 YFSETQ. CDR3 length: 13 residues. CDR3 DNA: TGCGCCAGCAGTTTGCAGGGTGACTATGGCTACACCTTC. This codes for CASSLQGDYGYTF.

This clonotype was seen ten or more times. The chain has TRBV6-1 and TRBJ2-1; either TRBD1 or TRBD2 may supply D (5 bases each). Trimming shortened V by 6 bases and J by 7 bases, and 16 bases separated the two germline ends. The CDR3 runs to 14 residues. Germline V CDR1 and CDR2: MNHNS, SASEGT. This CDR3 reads CASRTTRGANEQFF. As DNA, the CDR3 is TGTGCCAGCAGAACCACTAGAGGGGCGAATGAGCAGTTCTTC.

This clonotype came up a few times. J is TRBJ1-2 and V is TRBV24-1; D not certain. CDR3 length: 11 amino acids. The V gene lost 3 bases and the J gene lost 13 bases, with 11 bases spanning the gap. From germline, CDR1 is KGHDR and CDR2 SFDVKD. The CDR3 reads CATSDGLKGTF. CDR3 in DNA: TGTGCCACCAGTGATGGACTGAAAGGCACCTTC.

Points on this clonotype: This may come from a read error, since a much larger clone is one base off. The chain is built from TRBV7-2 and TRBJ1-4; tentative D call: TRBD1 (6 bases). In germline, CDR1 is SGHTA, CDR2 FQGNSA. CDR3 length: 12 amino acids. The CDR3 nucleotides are TGTGCCAGCAGCCGAAGGGGGGAAAAACTGTATTTT. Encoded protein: CASSRRGEKLYF.

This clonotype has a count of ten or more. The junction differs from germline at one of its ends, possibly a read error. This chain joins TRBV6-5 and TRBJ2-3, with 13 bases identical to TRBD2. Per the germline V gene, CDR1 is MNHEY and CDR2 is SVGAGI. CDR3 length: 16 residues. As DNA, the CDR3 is TGTGCCAGCAGTGACTCAACTAGCGGGGGGGCTGATACGCAGTATTTT. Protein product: CASSDSTSGGADTQYF.